Below are 19 T cell receptor beta chains sequenced from a single sample in a study of T-cell memory formation after mild COVID-19. Via MiXCR, TCRdb re-called the 5' RACE reads, giving one row per CDR3 protein. The sample contains 200,000 to 300,000 distinct CDR3 sequences, 15% of which appear only once. Material for sequencing was PBMCs or a T cell subset sorted from them (not recorded which). Receptors were obtained from an adult woman who had mild COVID-19 (a few samples of this study predate the infection). Cell type and time point are not known.

The V gene is TRBV7-9, the J gene TRBJ2-7, with unresolved D. The V gene's germline CDR1 is SEHNR and CDR2 FQNEAQ (reference sequence). V lost 1 base, J lost 3 bases, and 13 bases lay in between. CDR3 size: 15 residues. CDR3 in amino acids: CASSLDSRFGYEQYF. The CDR3 region has the DNA TGTGCCAGCAGCTTAGACAGCCGATTCGGCTACGAGCAGTACTTC.

This clonotype was counted ten times or more. The V and J genes are TRBV19 and TRBJ1-1; TRBD1 is a possible D gene (6 bases). The CDR3 spans 12 residues. The germline CDR1 and CDR2 sequences are LNHDA and SQIVND (reference sequence). V lost 7 bases and J lost 4, with 10 bases in between. In DNA form, the CDR3 reads TGTGCCAGTATCAAACAGGGCACTGAAGCTTTCTTT. It encodes CASIKQGTEAFF. The whole variable domain, remainder taken from reference TRBV19 and TRBJ1-1, is DGGITQSPKYLFRKEGQNVTLSCEQNLNHDAMYWYRQDPGQGLRLIYYSQIVNDFQKGDIAEGYSVSREKKESFPLTVTSAQKNPTAFYLCASIKQGTEAFFGQGTRLTVV.

This clonotype was detected only a few times. This sequence joins TRBV3-1 and TRBJ1-1; 8 nucleotides match TRBD1. Germline V gene lookup returns CDR1 LGHDT and CDR2 YNNKEL (reference sequence). The V segment lost 1 base and the J segment 3 bases; nucleotides outside the gene matches: 1. CDR3 length equals 14 residues. The DNA of the CDR3 is TGTGCCAGCAGCCAAGTGACAGGGGACACTGAAGCTTTCTTT. Its protein product is CASSQVTGDTEAFF.

V usage is TRBV7-9 and J usage is TRBJ2-1; D remains ambiguous. The germline CDR1 and CDR2 sequences are SEHNR and FQNEAQ (reference sequence). CDR3 length: 9 residues. V lost 1 base to trimming and J lost 15 bases, with 4 bases between them. DNA of the CDR3: TGTGCCAGCAGCTTAGTGGGGTTCTTC. Amino acids: CASSLVGFF.

The rearrangement links TRBV29-1 to TRBJ2-1; 13 bases align to TRBD2. This CDR3 comprises 13 residues. With V trimmed by 7 bases and J by 9 bases, 6 bases remained unmatched. In germline, CDR1 is SQVTM, CDR2 ANQGSEA. CDR3 loop: CSAKGLAGSEQFF. The CDR3 bases are TGCAGCGCCAAGGGACTAGCGGGGAGTGAGCAGTTCTTC.

The chain uses TRBV7-2 and TRBJ2-5; 7 bases match TRBD2. Germline V gene data show CDR1 as SGHTA and CDR2 as FQGNSA. The CDR3 runs to 15 residues. The ends lost 0 bases at V and 3 bases at J; junction bases unmatched: 4. The CDR3 reads CASSLAGTTKETQYF. For the CDR3, the DNA is TGTGCCAGCAGCTTAGCGGGGACTACGAAAGAGACCCAGTACTTC.

This rearrangement joins TRBV5-6 to TRBJ1-2; the match to TRBD1 covers 7 bases. The CDR3 is 15 amino acids. The germline V gene encodes CDR1 SGHDT and CDR2 YYEEEE. V shed 4 bases and J 0 bases; nucleotides not matched to a gene: 6. This chain's CDR3 is CASSVTGNPNYGYTF. The CDR3 DNA follows: TGTGCCAGCAGCGTGACAGGGAATCCTAACTATGGCTACACCTTC.

In this sample, this clonotype turned up a few times. The chain has TRBV2 and TRBJ2-3; tentatively, D is TRBD2 (6 bases). The CDR3 spans 14 residues. Germline CDR1 reads SNHLY; CDR2 reads FYNNEI. Trimming stripped 7 bases from V and 0 bases from J, with 11 bases between. The CDR3 reads CASIGRRSTDTQYF. The CDR3 nucleotides are TGTGCCAGCATTGGGAGGAGAAGCACAGATACGCAGTATTTT.

This clonotype appeared many times. This chain connects TRBV7-2 to TRBJ2-5; D is perhaps TRBD2 (5 bases). The germline V and J ends were trimmed by 1 base and 2 bases, with 11 bases remaining between them. CDR3 size: 15 residues. Germline assignment: CDR1 SGHTA and CDR2 FQGNSA. CDR3 DNA: TGTGCCAGCAGCTTAGTCTCTGGACTTCAAGAGACCCAGTACTTC. Translation gives CASSLVSGLQETQYF.

V is TRBV12-3 or TRBV12-4 and J is TRBJ1-2; 8 positions agree with TRBD1. The CDR3 consists of 13 residues. With 5 bases clipped from V and 4 bases from J, the junction kept 3 bases outside the gene matches. The DNA of the CDR3 is TGTGCCAGCAGTCACGGACAGGGCTATGGCTACACCTTC. The encoded protein is CASSHGQGYGYTF.

This clonotype was counted many times. CDR3 in amino acids: CASSPGTVSYNEQFF. The CDR3 DNA follows: TGCGCCAGCAGCCCAGGGACAGTCTCCTACAATGAGCAGTTCTTC. This sequence joins TRBV5-1 and TRBJ2-1, with 7 bases matching TRBD1. Germline CDR1 and CDR2: SGHRS and YFSETQ. The V segment lost 4 bases and the J segment 0 bases; nucleotides outside the gene matches: 4. This CDR3 has 15 residues.

The V call is TRBV19, the J call TRBJ1-6; unclear D gene. Looked up from germline, CDR1 is LNHDA and CDR2 is SQIVND (reference sequence). V was trimmed by 10 bases and J by 11 bases, leaving 15 bases between them. There are 12 residues in the CDR3. CDR3 loop: CATSDGLAPLHF. The CDR3 bases are TGTGCCACTTCGGACGGGTTGGCACCCCTCCACTTT.

A few counts support this clonotype. The rearrangement links TRBV5-5 to TRBJ2-7, with a possible D match to TRBD2 (6 bases). This CDR3 has 13 residues. CDR1 is SGHKS, CDR2 YYEKEE, per germline (reference sequence). V dropped 7 bases and J dropped 2 bases, with 13 bases sitting between them. The CDR3 sequence is CASAWGVPYEQYF. The CDR3 nucleotides are TGTGCCAGCGCGTGGGGGGTACCCTACGAGCAGTACTTC.

This clonotype was detected only a few times. The chain recombines TRBV11-2 with TRBJ1-1; unclear D gene. CDR3 length: 17 amino acids. The V end lost 0 bases, the J end lost 0 bases, and 14 bases lay between the germline ends. Looked up from germline, CDR1 is SGHAT and CDR2 is FQNNGV. This CDR3 reads CASSLDGVRSLNTEAFF. The DNA of the CDR3 is TGTGCCAGCAGCTTAGACGGGGTTAGGAGTTTGAACACTGAAGCTTTCTTT.

The chain employs TRBV24-1 and TRBJ2-3; tentative D call: TRBD2 (6 bases). Between the trimmed V and J ends, which lost 4 bases and 2 bases, there was a span of 15 bases. Germline loops: CDR1 KGHDR, CDR2 SFDVKD. This CDR3 spans 16 amino acids. The CDR3 region is CATSDPGTSFTDTQYF. The CDR3 DNA is TGTGCCACCAGTGACCCTGGGACTTCTTTCACAGATACGCAGTATTTT.

Only a few counts were recorded for this clonotype. The chain recombines TRBV5-1 with TRBJ2-1; 12 bases agree with TRBD2. Germline CDR1 SGHRS, CDR2 YFSETQ. The CDR3 covers 16 residues. The V gene end was trimmed by 4 bases and the J gene end by 3 bases; junction bases not matched to a gene: 5. The CDR3 region is CASSQTSGGYYNEQFF. Written as DNA, the CDR3 is TGCGCCAGCAGCCAGACTAGCGGGGGCTACTACAATGAGCAGTTCTTC.

The chain combines TRBV2 with TRBJ2-3; 7 bases agree with TRBD2. The germline CDR1 and CDR2 sequences are SNHLY and FYNNEI. Unmatched junction bases numbered 18, after V lost 6 bases and J lost 6 bases. The CDR3 has 17 residues. CDR3 sequence reads: CASRGRGAGPTGDTQYF. The CDR3 region has the DNA TGTGCCAGCAGAGGTAGAGGAGCGGGGCCAACCGGGGATACGCAGTATTTT.

This clonotype was detected a few times. J is TRBJ1-6 and V is TRBV3-1; D gene uncertain. Germline V CDR1 and CDR2: LGHDT, YNNKEL (reference sequence). The CDR3 is made up of 12 amino acids. V lost 6 bases, J lost 6 bases, and 6 bases lay in between. CDR3 bases: TGTGCCAGCAGTCGGCCTAATTCACCCCTCCACTTT. It is translated as CASSRPNSPLHF.

This chain connects TRBV5-6 to TRBJ2-5; 12 bases align to TRBD2. V lost 0 bases and J lost 2; bases outside the gene matches: 5. Germline V gene lookup returns CDR1 SGHDT and CDR2 YYEEEE. CDR3 length: 17 residues. Here the CDR3 reads CASSLVGTSGLQETQYF. The CDR3 DNA is TGTGCCAGCAGCTTGGTTGGGACTAGCGGGCTACAAGAGACCCAGTACTTC. Together with reference TRBV5-6 and TRBJ2-5, the CDR3 gives the full variable domain: DAGVTQSPTHLIKTRGQQVTLRCSPKSGHDTVSWYQQALGQGPQFIFQYYEEEERQRGNFPDRFSGHQFPNYSSELNVNALLLGDSALYLCASSLVGTSGLQETQYFGPGTRLLVL.